The 14 T cell receptor beta chains given below trace back to one sample, sequenced in a study of blood T cell repertoires in COVID-19. The data were produced by immunoSEQ multiplex PCR, yet TCRdb's version contains in-frame clones alone and is incomplete. The sample holds over 140,000 clones, 75% to 85% seen once. Sequences were obtained from peripheral blood. All receptors come from a woman older than 75 with active or convalescent COVID-19.

V and J are TRBV2 and TRBJ2-3, with a tentative D call TRBD2 (7 bases). V dropped 0 bases and J dropped 5 bases, with 12 bases sitting between them. This CDR3 has 15 residues. Germline CDR1 and CDR2: SNHLY and FYNNEI. CDR3 residues: CASSEAGGLGDTQYF. For the CDR3, the DNA is TGTGCCAGCAGTGAAGCGGGGGGGCTAGGAGATACGCAGTATTTT.

The chain joins TRBV27 to TRBJ2-7; possibly TRBD2 for D (6 bases). CDR3 length: 17 residues. V was cut by 5 bases and J by 4 bases, with 24 bases left in between. CDR1 and CDR2 (germline): MNHEY, SMNVEV (reference sequence). In DNA, the CDR3 is TGTGCCAGCAGTCAGACCGGGCTAAACTTACGGGGGTACGAGCAGTACTTC. Amino acid sequence: CASSQTGLNLRGYEQYF.

This chain connects TRBV24-1 to TRBJ2-3, with 7 positions matching TRBD2. From germline, CDR1 is KGHDR and CDR2 SFDVKD. The J segment lost 1 base and the V segment lost 4 bases, leaving 10 bases of the junction unmatched. The CDR3 consists of 17 residues. The CDR3 loop reads CATSDPASAGGTDTQYF. As DNA, the CDR3 is TGTGCCACCAGTGACCCTGCCTCGGCGGGGGGCACAGATACGCAGTATTTT.

This chain links TRBV6-6 with TRBJ2-5, with 8 bases aligning to TRBD2. The CDR3 extends over 16 amino acids. V was pared by 6 bases and J by 5 bases, with 14 bases of the junction left unmatched. Germline V CDR1 and CDR2: MNHNY, SVGAGI (reference sequence). The chain's CDR3 is CASSQARSGGGETQYF. The CDR3 nucleotides are TGTGCCAGCAGCCAAGCGAGGAGCGGGGGTGGGGAGACCCAGTACTTC.

This clone was seen more than once but under ten times. The chain recombines TRBV28 with TRBJ1-6; D ambiguous. The CDR3 length is 18 residues. V was pared by 2 bases and J by 0 bases, with 14 bases between. From germline, CDR1 is MDHEN and CDR2 SYDVKM. The chain's CDR3 is CASSLIPSGSSYNSPLHF. CDR3 DNA sequence: TGTGCCAGCAGTTTAATCCCTTCGGGAAGCTCCTATAATTCACCCCTCCACTTT.

This chain connects TRBV5-8 to TRBJ1-1; D gene uncertain. The CDR3 length is 14 residues. Germline lookup yields CDR1 SGHTS and CDR2 YDEGEE. The germline V and J ends were trimmed by 4 bases and 0 bases, with 10 bases remaining between them. For the CDR3, the DNA is TGTGCCAGCAGCCCAGGTTTAGTGAACACTGAAGCTTTCTTT. Amino acids: CASSPGLVNTEAFF. The variable domain in full, completed from reference TRBV5-8 and TRBJ1-1, reads EAGVTQSPTHLIKTRGQQATLRCSPISGHTSVYWYQQALGLGLQFLLWYDEGEERNRGNFPPRFSGRQFPNYSSELNVNALELEDSALYLCASSPGLVNTEAFFGQGTRLTVV.

J is TRBJ1-1 and V is TRBV5-1; D unclear. This CDR3 is built from 14 residues. Germline CDR1 reads SGHRS; CDR2 reads YFSETQ. Trimming took off 7 bases at V and 1 base at J, with 14 bases between the two ends. CDR3 sequence reads: CASSTLPGNTEAFF. The CDR3 DNA follows: TGCGCCAGCTCCACTCTCCCCGGGAACACTGAAGCTTTCTTT.

There are a few counts of this clone. V is TRBV7-9 and J is TRBJ2-5; D unclear. The ends were cut back, 3 bases at V and 4 bases at J, with 9 bases in the middle. Per germline, CDR1 SEHNR and CDR2 FQNEAQ (reference sequence). There are 13 residues in the CDR3. CDR3 loop: CASSFVTPETQYF. CDR3 sequence (DNA): TGTGCCAGCAGCTTCGTGACTCCAGAGACCCAGTACTTC.

The chain combines TRBV19 with TRBJ2-2; 8 bases align to TRBD1. The CDR3 spans 15 residues. V lost 5 bases to trimming and J lost 5 bases; unmatched junction nucleotides: 7. CDR1 and CDR2 (germline): LNHDA, SQIVND (reference sequence). The CDR3 loop is CASSSGQGLTGELFF. The CDR3 coding sequence is TGTGCCAGTAGTTCTGGACAGGGATTAACCGGGGAGCTGTTTTTT.

The chain recombines TRBV7-8 with TRBJ2-1; the D gene is possibly TRBD1 (5 bases). The V gene lost 5 bases and the J gene lost 4 bases, with 9 bases spanning the gap. The CDR3 runs to 13 residues. CDR1 and CDR2 (germline): SGHVS, FQNEAQ. CDR3 amino acids: CASSRQLYNEQFF. The CDR3 DNA is TGTGCCAGCAGCCGACAGTTATACAATGAGCAGTTCTTC.

The J gene is TRBJ2-3, the V gene TRBV19, with 8 bases matching TRBD2. This CDR3 comprises 14 residues. Germline V lookup: CDR1 LNHDA, CDR2 SQIVND (reference sequence). V lost 3 bases and J lost 5; bases outside the gene matches: 4. The CDR3, as DNA: TGTGCCAGTAGTATTGGGACTAGAGGAGATACGCAGTATTTT. This sequence encodes CASSIGTRGDTQYF.

V and J are TRBV12-3 or TRBV12-4 and TRBJ2-5; D may be TRBD2 (6 bases). This CDR3 is 13 amino acids long. The ends were cut back, 7 bases at V and 1 base at J, with 10 bases in the middle. Here the CDR3 DNA reads TGTGCCAGCAAAAGGGACTTCCAAGAGACCCAGTACTTC. Residues: CASKRDFQETQYF.

The CDR3 region has the DNA TGCGCCAGCAGCCAAGATCATGGGGGGTTAACTGAAGCTTTCTTT. As protein: CASSQDHGGLTEAFF. This chain uses TRBV4-3 with TRBJ1-1; D is possibly TRBD1 (5 bases). Germline V gene lookup returns CDR1 LGHNA and CDR2 YSLEER. Deletions cut 0 bases from V and 5 bases from J, with 13 bases between. The CDR3 sequence is 15 residues long.

The chain links TRBV5-1 to TRBJ1-1, with a possible D match to TRBD1 (5 bases). The V and J ends lost 1 base and 0 bases respectively, with 10 bases between them. The V gene's germline CDR1 is SGHRS and CDR2 YFSETQ. The CDR3 extends over 15 amino acids. This CDR3 reads CASSLIGGVNTEAFF. In nucleotides, the CDR3 is TGCGCCAGCAGCTTGATCGGAGGGGTGAACACTGAAGCTTTCTTT.